This note documents a single TCR beta chain sequence. This entry is derived from a study of blood T cell repertoires in COVID-19. Turning to the study itself: The study drew acute and convalescent COVID-19 samples from the United States, Italy and Spain.

Seattle's enrolled individuals joined amid active infection and were then monitored longitudinally. In the original workflow: Amplified reference gene primers provided the basis for estimating nucleated cell counts. Generated by immunoSEQ multiplex PCR, the TCRdb table keeps only in-frame clones and is missing some. That table supplies the V and J calls and clone size; D and trimming were determined from the DNA. The top ten hold about 1% of the sample, which has around 310,000 clones, around 91% seen once. Germline assignment: CDR1 SGDLS and CDR2 YYNGEE. Trimming shortened V by 4 bases and J by 0 bases, and 8 bases separated the two germline ends. The CDR3 is 14 residues long.

The receptor was isolated from a woman aged 40-49 years with COVID-19, enrolled during active disease. The chain carries TRBV9 and TRBJ1-3, with D tentatively TRBD1 (6 bases). Material: peripheral blood. The CDR3 loop is CASSLQGSGNTIYF. The CDR3 nucleotides are TGTGCCAGCAGCTTACAGGGCTCTGGAAACACCATATATTTT.